This T cell receptor beta chain was identified in a study of T cells in Graves' hyperthyroidism and ophthalmopathy. Study conclusions and caveats: Ophthalmopathy cases were set apart from stable hyperthyroidism by a 13 V-J model.

Amplified TCR beta CDR3 regions came from RNA transcripts. The study used the HTBI primer set for a first-round RT-PCR of the TCR CDR3. TCRdb reprocessed the multiplex PCR reads via MiXCR and lists one record per CDR3 protein. This sample has around 660,000 distinct CDR3 sequences, with 45% found just once. Diagnoses were established using clinical symptoms, serum thyroxine and TRAb, thyroid ultrasound and orbital computed tomography. Germline-derived CDR1 and CDR2 are SEHNR and FQNEAQ (reference sequence). Trimming at V came to 1 base and at J to 2 bases, leaving 6 bases not matched to a gene. The CDR3 extends over 16 amino acids. This clonotype showed up just a few times. Its antigen is undetermined.

The material sequenced was peripheral blood or thyroid tissue (not recorded which). The chain carries TRBV7-9 and TRBJ2-7; 9 bases map to TRBD2. This receptor was obtained from an adult man with Graves' disease, either hyperthyroidism or ophthalmopathy (not recorded which). CDR3 residues: CASSLESGGRTYEQYF. The DNA for the CDR3 is TGTGCCAGCAGCTTAGAAAGCGGGGGGCGAACCTACGAGCAGTACTTC.